These 8 T cell receptor beta chains share one sample of origin, sequenced in a study of CXCR3-negative and CXCR3-positive naive CD8 T cells. It was by 5' RACE with UMI labels that the TRB cDNA libraries were prepared. After re-calling the 5' RACE reads, TCRdb lists one entry per CDR3 protein, DNA absent. Its listing shows some 66,000 distinct CDR3 sequences. Sequencing was done on a sample of naive CXCR3- CD8+ T cells from blood. The subset denotes: CD45RO-CCR7+CD27+CD95- naive CD8+ T cells lacking CXCR3 (TNR3-). Every receptor here comes from a human donor in good health. Some clones in this sample may be carry-over from other donors' samples.

The V gene is TRBV9, the J gene TRBJ2-7; TCRdb selects TRBD1, and the lack of DNA leaves this call unchecked. The CDR3 covers 17 residues. CDR1 SGDLS and CDR2 YYNGEE come from the germline V gene. CDR3 protein: CASSENTGTGSSYEQYF.

This rearrangement joins TRBV28 to TRBJ1-5. Germline V gene data show CDR1 as MDHEN and CDR2 as SYDVKM. The CDR3 is 15 residues long. CDR3 in amino acids: CASSFRLGGNQPQHF.

The CDR3 sequence is CSVERDGDNTKAFF. J is TRBJ1-1 and V is TRBV29-1. This CDR3 contains 14 residues. The V gene's germline CDR1 is SQVTM and CDR2 ANQGSEA.

V usage is TRBV28 and J usage is TRBJ2-3; the D call from TCRdb, TRBD2, cannot be confirmed without DNA. CDR3 length: 18 residues. Per the germline V gene, CDR1 is MDHEN and CDR2 is SYDVKM. CDR3 sequence reads: CASSFSRLAGDYTDTQYF.

The chain couples TRBV15 to TRBJ2-3. CDR3 size: 12 residues. Germline CDR1 LNHNV, CDR2 YYDKDF (reference sequence). CDR3 sequence: CATRDFTDTQYF.

V gene TRBV28 combines with J gene TRBJ2-1; TCRdb returns TRBD2, unconfirmable since there is no DNA. Germline CDR1 and CDR2: MDHEN and SYDVKM. This CDR3 comprises 15 residues. The CDR3 sequence is CASTENLAGFNEQFF.

V gene TRBV7-2 combines with J gene TRBJ1-1. This CDR3 region has 13 residues. CDR1 is SGHTA and CDR2 is FQGNSA in the germline V gene. Here the CDR3 reads CASSPSVNTEAFF.

The chain uses TRBV29-1 and TRBJ2-7; TCRdb names TRBD2, which stays unverified in the absence of DNA. This CDR3 spans 14 amino acids. CDR1 and CDR2 from the germline V gene are SQVTM and ANQGSEA. The CDR3 protein is CSAEASGRAYEQYF.